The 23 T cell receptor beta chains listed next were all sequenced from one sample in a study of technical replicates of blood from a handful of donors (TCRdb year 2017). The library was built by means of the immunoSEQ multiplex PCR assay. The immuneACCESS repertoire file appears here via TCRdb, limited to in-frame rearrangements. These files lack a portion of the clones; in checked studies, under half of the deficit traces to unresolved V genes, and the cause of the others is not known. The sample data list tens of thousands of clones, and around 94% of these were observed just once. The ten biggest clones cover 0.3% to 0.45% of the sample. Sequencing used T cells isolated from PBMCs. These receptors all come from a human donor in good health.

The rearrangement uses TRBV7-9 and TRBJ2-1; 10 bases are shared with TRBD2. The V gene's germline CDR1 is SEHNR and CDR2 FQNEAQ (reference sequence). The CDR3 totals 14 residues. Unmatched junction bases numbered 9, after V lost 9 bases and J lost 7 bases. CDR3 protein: CASTLAGVGNEQFF. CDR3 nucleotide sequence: TGTGCCAGTACCCTAGCGGGAGTGGGGAATGAGCAGTTCTTC.

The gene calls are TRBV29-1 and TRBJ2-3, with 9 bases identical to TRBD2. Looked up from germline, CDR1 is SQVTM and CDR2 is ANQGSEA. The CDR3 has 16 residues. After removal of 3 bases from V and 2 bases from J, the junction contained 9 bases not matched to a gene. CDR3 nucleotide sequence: TGCAGCGTTGATTGGGGCGGGAGGGCGATCACAGATACGCAGTATTTT. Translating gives CSVDWGGRAITDTQYF.

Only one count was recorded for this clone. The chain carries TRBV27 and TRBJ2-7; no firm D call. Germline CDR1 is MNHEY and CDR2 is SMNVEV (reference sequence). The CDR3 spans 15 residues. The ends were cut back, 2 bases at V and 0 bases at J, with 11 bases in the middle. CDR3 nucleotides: TGTGCCAGCAGTTTAGAGGCCCTTTCCTCCTACGAGCAGTACTTC. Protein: CASSLEALSSYEQYF.

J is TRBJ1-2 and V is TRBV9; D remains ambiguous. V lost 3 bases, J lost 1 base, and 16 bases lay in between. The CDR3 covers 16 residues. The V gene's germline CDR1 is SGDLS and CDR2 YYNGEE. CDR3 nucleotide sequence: TGTGCCAGCAGCGCCTATAGCGGGCACCGTAACTATGGCTACACCTTC. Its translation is CASSAYSGHRNYGYTF.

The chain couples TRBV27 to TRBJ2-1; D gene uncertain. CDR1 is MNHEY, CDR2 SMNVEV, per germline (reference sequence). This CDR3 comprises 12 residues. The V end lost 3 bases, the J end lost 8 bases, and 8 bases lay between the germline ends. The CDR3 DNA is TGTGCCAGCAGTTTCCCTTATCATGAGCAGTTCTTC. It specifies CASSFPYHEQFF.

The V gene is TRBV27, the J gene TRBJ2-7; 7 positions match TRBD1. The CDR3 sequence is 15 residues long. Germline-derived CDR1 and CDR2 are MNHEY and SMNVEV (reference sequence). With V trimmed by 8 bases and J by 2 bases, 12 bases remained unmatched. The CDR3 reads CASHMLRQGPYEQYF. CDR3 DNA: TGTGCCAGCCACATGCTTAGACAGGGCCCCTACGAGCAGTACTTC.

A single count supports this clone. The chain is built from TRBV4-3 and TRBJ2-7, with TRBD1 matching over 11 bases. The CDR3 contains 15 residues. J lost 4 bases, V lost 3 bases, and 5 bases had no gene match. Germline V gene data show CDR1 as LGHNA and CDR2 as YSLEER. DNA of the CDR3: TGCGCCAGCAGCCAGTCCGGGACAGGGGGATACGAGCAGTACTTC. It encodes CASSQSGTGGYEQYF.

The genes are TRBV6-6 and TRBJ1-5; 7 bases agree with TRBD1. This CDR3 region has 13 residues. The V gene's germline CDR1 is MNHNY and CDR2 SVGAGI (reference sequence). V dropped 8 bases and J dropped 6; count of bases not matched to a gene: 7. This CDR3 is CASQGQVSQPQHF. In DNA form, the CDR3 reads TGTGCCAGCCAAGGACAGGTGAGTCAGCCCCAGCATTTT.

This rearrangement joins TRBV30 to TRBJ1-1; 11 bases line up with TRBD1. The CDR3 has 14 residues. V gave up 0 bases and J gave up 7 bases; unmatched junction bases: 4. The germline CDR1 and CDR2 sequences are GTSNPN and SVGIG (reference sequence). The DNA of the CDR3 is TGTGCCTGGAGTGTGGGGGGGACAGGGGGTGAAGCTTTCTTT. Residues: CAWSVGGTGGEAFF.

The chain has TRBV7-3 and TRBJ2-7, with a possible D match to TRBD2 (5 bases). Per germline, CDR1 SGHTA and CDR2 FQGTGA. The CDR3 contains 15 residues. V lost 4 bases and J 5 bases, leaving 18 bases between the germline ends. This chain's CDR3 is CASSSSGSVKDEQYF. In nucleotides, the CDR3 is TGTGCCAGCAGCTCTAGTGGTAGCGTCAAGGACGAGCAGTACTTC.

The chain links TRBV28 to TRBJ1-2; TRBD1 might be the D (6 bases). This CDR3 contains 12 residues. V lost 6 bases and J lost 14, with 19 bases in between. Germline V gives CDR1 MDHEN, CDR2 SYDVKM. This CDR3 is CASREGERSYTF. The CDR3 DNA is TGTGCCAGCAGAGAGGGGGAACGGTCTTATACCTTC.

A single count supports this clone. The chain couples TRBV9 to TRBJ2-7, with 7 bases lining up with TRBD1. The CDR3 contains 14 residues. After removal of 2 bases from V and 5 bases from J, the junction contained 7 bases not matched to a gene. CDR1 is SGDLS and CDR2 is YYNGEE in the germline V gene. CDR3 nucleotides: TGTGCCAGCAGCGTCCATTCACAGGGGAACGAGCAGTACTTC. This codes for CASSVHSQGNEQYF.

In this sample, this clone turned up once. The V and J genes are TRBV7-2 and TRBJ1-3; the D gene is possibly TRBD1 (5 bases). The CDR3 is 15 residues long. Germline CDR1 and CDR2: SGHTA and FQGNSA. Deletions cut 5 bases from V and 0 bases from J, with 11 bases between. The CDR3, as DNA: TGTGCCAGCAGCCCCGACAGAAGCTCTGGAAACACCATATATTTT. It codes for CASSPDRSSGNTIYF.

The CDR3 DNA sequence: TGTGCCACCAGCAGAGATGTTTGGCGGGAGGCCTACAATGAGCAGTTCTTC. Encoded protein: CATSRDVWREAYNEQFF. This chain connects TRBV15 to TRBJ2-1; 8 nucleotides align to TRBD2. CDR3 length equals 17 residues. Germline CDR1 reads LNHNV; CDR2 reads YYDKDF (reference sequence). V was clipped by 0 bases and J by 2 bases; unmatched bases: 6.

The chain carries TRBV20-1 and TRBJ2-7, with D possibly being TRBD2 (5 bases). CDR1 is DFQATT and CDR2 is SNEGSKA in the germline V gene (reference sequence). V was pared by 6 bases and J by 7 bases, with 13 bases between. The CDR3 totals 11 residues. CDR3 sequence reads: CSALRTPEQYF. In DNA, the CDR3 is TGCAGTGCCTTACGGACTCCTGAGCAGTACTTC.

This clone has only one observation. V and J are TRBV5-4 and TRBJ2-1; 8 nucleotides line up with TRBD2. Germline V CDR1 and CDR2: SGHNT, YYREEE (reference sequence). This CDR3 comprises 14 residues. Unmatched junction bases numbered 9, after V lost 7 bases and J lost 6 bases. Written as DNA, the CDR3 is TGTGCCAGCGGCCCCGGGACTAGTGGCAATGAGCAGTTCTTC. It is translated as CASGPGTSGNEQFF. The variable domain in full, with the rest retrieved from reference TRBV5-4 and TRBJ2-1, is ETGVTQSPTHLIKTRGQQVTLRCSSQSGHNTVSWYQQALGQGPQFIFQYYREEENGRGNFPPRFSGLQFPNYSSELNVNALELDDSALYLCASGPGTSGNEQFFGPGTRLTVL.

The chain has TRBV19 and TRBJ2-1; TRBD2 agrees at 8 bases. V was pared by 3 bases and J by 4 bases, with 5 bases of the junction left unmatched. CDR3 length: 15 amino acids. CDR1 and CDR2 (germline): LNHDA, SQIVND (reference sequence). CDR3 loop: CASSISSGFYNEQFF. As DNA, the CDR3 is TGTGCCAGTAGTATCTCTAGCGGGTTTTACAATGAGCAGTTCTTC.

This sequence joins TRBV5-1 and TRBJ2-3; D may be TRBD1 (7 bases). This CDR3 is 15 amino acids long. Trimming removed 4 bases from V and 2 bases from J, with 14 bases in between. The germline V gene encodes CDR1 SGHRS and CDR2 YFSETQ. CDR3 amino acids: CASSPGGNPTDTQYF. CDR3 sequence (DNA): TGCGCCAGCAGCCCAGGGGGGAACCCCACAGATACGCAGTATTTT.

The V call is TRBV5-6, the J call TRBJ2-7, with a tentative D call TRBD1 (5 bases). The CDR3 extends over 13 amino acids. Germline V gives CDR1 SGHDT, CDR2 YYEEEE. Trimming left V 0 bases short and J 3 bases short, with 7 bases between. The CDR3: CASSLGQIYEQYF. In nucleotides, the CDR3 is TGTGCCAGCAGCTTGGGACAGATCTACGAGCAGTACTTC.

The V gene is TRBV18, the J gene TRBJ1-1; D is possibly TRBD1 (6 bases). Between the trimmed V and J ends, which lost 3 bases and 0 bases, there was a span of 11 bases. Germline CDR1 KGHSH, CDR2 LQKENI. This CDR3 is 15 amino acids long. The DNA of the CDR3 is TGTGCCAGCTCACCCGACAGGACACTGAACACTGAAGCTTTCTTT. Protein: CASSPDRTLNTEAFF.

CDR3 in DNA: TGTGCCACCAGCAGAAGGAGCAATGAGCAGTTCTTC. Translation gives CATSRRSNEQFF. V is TRBV15 and J is TRBJ2-1; D ambiguous. The V gene's germline CDR1 is LNHNV and CDR2 YYDKDF (reference sequence). V lost 2 bases and J lost 6, with 5 bases in between. The CDR3 is 12 amino acids.

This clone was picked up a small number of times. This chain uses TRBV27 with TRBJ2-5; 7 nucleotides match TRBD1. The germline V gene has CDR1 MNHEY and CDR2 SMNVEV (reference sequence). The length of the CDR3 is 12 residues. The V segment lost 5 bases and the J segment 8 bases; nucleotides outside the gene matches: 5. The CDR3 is CASSANRGTQYF. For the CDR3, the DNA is TGTGCCAGCAGTGCAAACAGGGGAACCCAGTACTTC.

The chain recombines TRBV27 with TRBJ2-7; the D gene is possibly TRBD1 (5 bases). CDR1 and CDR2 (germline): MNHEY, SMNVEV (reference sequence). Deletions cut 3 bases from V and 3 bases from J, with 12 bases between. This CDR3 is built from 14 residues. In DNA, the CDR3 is TGTGCCAGCAGTTTTGGTCAGGGATTCTACGAGCAGTACTTC. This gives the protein CASSFGQGFYEQYF.